This T cell receptor (beta chain) came from a study of graft-versus-host responses after intestinal transplantation. For the study at large: All of the recipients had induction that used anti-thymocyte globulin, then tacrolimus and steroids for about 3 years.

The CDR3 has 15 amino acids. J gave up 7 bases and V 7 bases, and 10 bases lay outside the gene matches. CDR1 and CDR2 (germline): MNHNY, SVGAGI (reference sequence). TCRdb keeps only in-frame clones here, not all; method: immunoSEQ multiplex PCR. The sample holds more than 45,000 clones, around nine tenths seen once. This clone was observed a handful of times. The sample here was PBMCs, taken 118 to 130 days after intestinal transplantation. The rearrangement links TRBV6-6 to TRBJ1-4, with 9 bases aligning to TRBD1. The clonotype comes from a human patient who received an intestinal transplant, so some T cells may come from the graft donor. CDR3 sequence reads: CASTKMGQGSEKLFF. CDR3 nucleotide sequence: TGTGCCAGCACCAAGATGGGACAGGGAAGTGAAAAACTGTTTTTT.